The entry below describes one T cell receptor beta chain. This CDR3 is 15 amino acids long. The V and J ends lost 6 bases and 2 bases respectively, with 17 bases between them. The V gene's germline CDR1 is MRHNA and CDR2 SNTAGT. Each replicate PCR on the sorted subsets used approximately 180 ng DNA (roughly 32,000 T cell genomes). Clones were sequenced by immunoSEQ multiplex PCR, and TCRdb holds only the in-frame ones, with some missing. The sample has roughly 2,000,000 clones, approximately 94% seen once; the top ten hold roughly 1%. The data originate from a study of shared clonotypes between healthy human individuals. CD45RO-negative, CCR7-selected cells formed the naive CD8 fraction, which excluded terminally differentiated effector memory CD45RA+ cells.

The sequence was collected from a young man in good health. Sequencing used naive CD8+ T cells sorted from blood. The chain carries TRBV6-4 and TRBJ2-7; TRBD2 might be the D (5 bases). The CDR3 region has the DNA TGTGCCAGCAGAATTGGGCCGGAGGCTCCCTACGAGCAGTACTTC. Its translation is CASRIGPEAPYEQYF.